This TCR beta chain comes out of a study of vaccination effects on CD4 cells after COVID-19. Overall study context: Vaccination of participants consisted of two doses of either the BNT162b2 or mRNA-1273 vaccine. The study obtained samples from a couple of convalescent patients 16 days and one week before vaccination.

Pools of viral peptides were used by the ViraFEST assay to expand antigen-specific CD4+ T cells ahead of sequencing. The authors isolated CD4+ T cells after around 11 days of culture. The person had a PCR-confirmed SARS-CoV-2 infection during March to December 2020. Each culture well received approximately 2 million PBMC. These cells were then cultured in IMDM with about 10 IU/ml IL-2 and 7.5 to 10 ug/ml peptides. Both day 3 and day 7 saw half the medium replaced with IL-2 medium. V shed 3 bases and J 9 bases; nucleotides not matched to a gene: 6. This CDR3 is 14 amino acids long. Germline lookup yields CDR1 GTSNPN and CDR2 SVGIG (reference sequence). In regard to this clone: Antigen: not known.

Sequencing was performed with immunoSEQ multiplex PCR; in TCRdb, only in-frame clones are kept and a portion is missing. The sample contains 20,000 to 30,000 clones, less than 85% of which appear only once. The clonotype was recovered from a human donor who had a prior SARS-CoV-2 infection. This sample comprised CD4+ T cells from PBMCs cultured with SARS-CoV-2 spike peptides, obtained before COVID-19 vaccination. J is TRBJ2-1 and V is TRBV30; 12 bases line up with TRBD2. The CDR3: CAWRGLAGRGEQFF. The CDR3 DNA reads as TGTGCCTGGAGAGGACTAGCGGGACGAGGTGAGCAGTTCTTC.